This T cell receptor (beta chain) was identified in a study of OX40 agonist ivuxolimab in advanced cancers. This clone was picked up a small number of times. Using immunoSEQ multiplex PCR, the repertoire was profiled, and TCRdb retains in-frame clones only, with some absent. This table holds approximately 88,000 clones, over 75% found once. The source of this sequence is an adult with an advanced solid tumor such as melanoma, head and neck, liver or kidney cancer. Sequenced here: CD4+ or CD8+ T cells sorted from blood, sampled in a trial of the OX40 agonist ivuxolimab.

The CDR3 here is CAWTLKGSPLYSNQPQHF. In DNA form, the CDR3 reads TGTGCCTGGACTCTAAAGGGCAGTCCGCTTTATAGCAATCAGCCCCAGCATTTT. The gene calls are TRBV30 and TRBJ1-5; D remains unclear. CDR1 and CDR2 (germline): GTSNPN, SVGIG (reference sequence). The CDR3 runs 18 residues. V gave up 4 bases and J gave up 0 bases, with 22 bases separating them.